The clone carrying this T cell receptor (beta chain) was seen more than once but under ten times. The antigen remains unidentified. TCRdb fed the 5' RACE reads into MiXCR, producing one record per CDR3 protein. The table includes about 320,000 distinct CDR3 sequences, around 10% detected once. In germline, CDR1 is MNHNS, CDR2 SASEGT. This CDR3 is 15 amino acids long. Between the trimmed V and J ends, which lost 0 bases and 8 bases, there was a span of 16 bases. The sample belongs to a study of T cells after yellow fever vaccination. Study context: Where fractions had low cell numbers, libraries were prepared from them with the SMART-Seq v4 Ultra Low Input RNA kit. The study, taken as a whole, reports: Post-booster repertoires contained most primary-vaccination clones again (approximately 95% CD4, 88% CD8).

The TCR originated in a man between 18 and 35 years old who received the YFV17D yellow fever vaccine. The gene calls are TRBV6-1 and TRBJ1-2, with D perhaps matching TRBD1 (6 bases). This specimen consisted of CD4+ T cells sorted from PBMCs, obtained 45 days after the yellow fever booster vaccination. CDR3 sequence reads: CASSEASTGFGGYTF. CDR3 nucleotide sequence: TGTGCCAGCAGTGAAGCCTCAACAGGGTTCGGCGGCTACACCTTC.